Presented here are 14 T cell receptor beta chains from one specimen sequenced in a study of blood T cell repertoires in COVID-19. The data were produced by immunoSEQ multiplex PCR, yet TCRdb's version contains in-frame clones alone and is incomplete. The table lists 25,000 to 35,000 clones, 68% of them singletons, with about a sixth in the top ten. The sample comprised peripheral blood. The receptors stem from a human donor in a cohort sampled during active COVID-19.

V gene TRBV3-1 (or the pseudogene TRBV3-2) combines with J gene TRBJ2-3; 9 bases are shared with TRBD1. The germline V gene has CDR1 LGHDT and CDR2 YNNKEL (reference sequence). J gave up 2 bases and V 2 bases, and 5 bases lay outside the gene matches. This CDR3 contains 16 residues. The CDR3 DNA reads as TGTGCCAGCAGCCAAAGGACAGGGGTCCCCACAGATACGCAGTATTTT. Translated, it gives CASSQRTGVPTDTQYF.

The genes are TRBV7-2 and TRBJ2-5; TRBD1 agrees at 8 bases. V trimming: 2 bases; J trimming: 5 bases; junction bases outside the gene matches: 7. The CDR3 extends over 15 amino acids. Per germline, CDR1 SGHTA and CDR2 FQGNSA. This CDR3 reads CASSLRQGAVETQYF. CDR3 nucleotide sequence: TGTGCCAGCAGCTTAAGGCAGGGGGCGGTTGAGACCCAGTACTTC.

This clone was seen a few times. The rearrangement joins TRBV5-5 to TRBJ1-2; D remains unclear. This CDR3 has 12 residues. V lost 4 bases to trimming and J lost 3 bases, with 7 bases between them. The germline V gene has CDR1 SGHKS and CDR2 YYEKEE (reference sequence). In nucleotides, the CDR3 is TGTGCCAGCAGCCCGAGCTACTATGGCTACACCTTC. This gives the protein CASSPSYYGYTF.

This rearrangement joins TRBV19 to TRBJ2-5; 14 nucleotides align to TRBD2. Trimming took 3 bases from V and 10 from J; bases not matched to a gene: 7. The CDR3 totals 15 residues. Germline V CDR1 and CDR2: LNHDA, SQIVND (reference sequence). CDR3 sequence: CASSIAGTSGSGQYF. The CDR3 DNA follows: TGTGCCAGTAGTATCGCCGGGACTAGCGGGAGCGGCCAGTACTTC.

By sample share, this clone is large. The rearrangement uses TRBV2 and TRBJ1-6; D ambiguous. Trimming stripped 2 bases from V and 7 bases from J, with 12 bases between. This CDR3 is built from 15 residues. Germline V gene sequence: CDR1 SNHLY, CDR2 FYNNEI. CDR3 sequence: CASSEWELGNSPLHF. Written as DNA, the CDR3 is TGTGCCAGCAGTGAATGGGAGCTCGGAAATTCACCCCTCCACTTT.

The chain combines TRBV9 with TRBJ2-6; 9 nucleotides align to TRBD2. Germline V gives CDR1 SGDLS, CDR2 YYNGEE. The trim removed 4 bases at V and 2 bases at J, leaving 19 bases unmatched. The length of the CDR3 is 21 residues. This CDR3 is CASSFEVGRASGITGANVLTF. The DNA for the CDR3 is TGTGCCAGCAGCTTCGAGGTGGGTCGTGCTAGCGGGATAACTGGGGCCAACGTCCTGACTTTC.

The chain joins TRBV2 to TRBJ2-5; 11 nucleotides align to TRBD2. CDR3 length equals 14 residues. The trim removed 4 bases at V and 6 bases at J, leaving 4 bases unmatched. CDR1 and CDR2 from the germline V gene are SNHLY and FYNNEI. Here the CDR3 reads CASSATSGRQTQYF. For the CDR3, the DNA is TGTGCCAGCAGTGCCACTAGCGGGAGACAGACCCAGTACTTC.

The chain couples TRBV18 to TRBJ1-2, with D possibly matching TRBD1 (6 bases). Trimming stripped 6 bases from V and 3 bases from J, with 8 bases between. CDR3 length: 12 amino acids. Germline loops: CDR1 KGHSH, CDR2 LQKENI. In DNA, the CDR3 is TGTGCCAGCTCTGGGGGCTACTATGGCTACACCTTC. Its protein is CASSGGYYGYTF. The entire variable domain, with the rest obtained from reference TRBV18 and TRBJ1-2, is as follows: NAGVMQNPRHLVRRRGQEARLRCSPMKGHSHVYWYRQLPEEGLKFMVYLQKENIIDESGMPKERFSAEFPKEGPSILRIQQVVRGDSAAYFCASSGGYYGYTFGSGTRLTVV.

The rearrangement links TRBV24-1 to TRBJ2-3; 8 nucleotides agree with TRBD2. Germline V lookup: CDR1 KGHDR, CDR2 SFDVKD. The V and J ends lost 4 bases and 2 bases, in that order; junction bases with no gene match: 4. The CDR3 covers 15 residues. CDR3 nucleotides: TGTGCCACCAGTGACATAGCGGGACTCACAGATACGCAGTATTTT. It yields the protein CATSDIAGLTDTQYF.

The rearrangement uses TRBV19 and TRBJ2-5, with D perhaps matching TRBD1 (6 bases). Germline assignment: CDR1 LNHDA and CDR2 SQIVND (reference sequence). The CDR3 spans 12 residues. Trimming pared 8 bases from V and 0 bases from J, leaving 7 bases between. This CDR3 is CASQGYQETQYF. The CDR3 DNA follows: TGTGCCAGTCAGGGGTACCAAGAGACCCAGTACTTC.

This chain links TRBV2 with TRBJ1-1; TRBD1 matches at 7 bases. The CDR3 loop spans 12 amino acids. Losses at the gene ends were 8 bases for V and 9 bases for J; bases not matched to a gene: 9. Germline V gives CDR1 SNHLY, CDR2 FYNNEI. CDR3 protein: CASEYTDRKAFF. CDR3 in DNA: TGTGCCAGCGAATACACGGACAGGAAAGCTTTCTTT. Variable domain in full (rest from reference TRBV2 and TRBJ1-1): EPEVTQTPSHQVTQMGQEVILRCVPISNHLYFYWYRQILGQKVEFLVSFYNNEISEKSEIFDDQFSVERPDGSNFTLKIRSTKLEDSAMYFCASEYTDRKAFFGQGTRLTVV.

This clone was observed once. The rearrangement joins TRBV3-1 (or the pseudogene TRBV3-2) to TRBJ2-2; the D is unclear. From germline, CDR1 is LGHDT and CDR2 YNNKEL (reference sequence). The CDR3 contains 12 residues. The ends were cut back, 4 bases at V and 4 bases at J, with 4 bases in the middle. The CDR3 is CASSLSTGELFF. The CDR3 DNA is TGTGCCAGCAGCCTTAGCACCGGGGAGCTGTTTTTT.

J is TRBJ2-1 and V is TRBV7-3, with TRBD2 matching over 8 bases. The CDR3 contains 15 residues. With 5 bases clipped from V and 9 bases from J, the junction kept 12 bases outside the gene matches. Germline V gives CDR1 SGHTA, CDR2 FQGTGA. This CDR3 is CASSPFGRAESEQFF. CDR3 nucleotide sequence: TGTGCCAGCAGCCCATTCGGGAGGGCCGAGAGTGAGCAGTTCTTC.

This chain joins TRBV10-1 and TRBJ2-2; 13 positions match TRBD2. V dropped 6 bases and J dropped 5; count of bases not matched to a gene: 9. CDR3 size: 17 residues. Looked up from germline, CDR1 is WNHNN and CDR2 is SYGVQD (reference sequence). As DNA, the CDR3 is TGCGCCAGCAGCCCCGGACTAGCGGGGGCCCGGACCGGGGAGCTGTTTTTT. As protein: CASSPGLAGARTGELFF.